Sequencing of this TCR beta chain was carried out in a study of cytomegalovirus exposure and HLA in healthy donors. CDR1 and CDR2 from the germline V gene are WNHNN and SYGVQD (reference sequence). This CDR3 has 16 amino acids. Trimming took 4 bases from V and 7 from J, leaving 21 bases between them. PCR was performed using 60 Vbeta and 13 Jbeta primers. Libraries were prepared by immunoSEQ multiplex PCR; TCRdb keeps only in-frame clonotypes and omits some of them. Its clone listing holds around 77,000 clones. V is TRBV10-1 and J is TRBJ2-3; tentative D call: TRBD2 (7 bases). The specimen was PBMCs. The source of this sequence is a man aged 45-60 years in good health and CMV-seropositive. The CDR3, as DNA: TGCGCCAGCAGTGCTGGGAGGGGGGGGTGGGAGAATACGCAGTATTTT. This codes for CASSAGRGGWENTQYF.